The 20 T cell receptor beta chains below all came from one sample that was sequenced in a study of technical replicates of blood from several donors. Produced via immunoSEQ multiplex PCR; TCRdb's table is partial and in-frame only. The sample contains some 80,000 clones, around 94% of which appear only once. Sequenced input: T cells isolated from PBMCs. The receptors come from a human donor in good health.

The V call is TRBV7-2, the J call TRBJ2-5, with D perhaps TRBD2 (6 bases). Trimming shortened V by 3 bases and J by 2 bases, and 13 bases separated the two germline ends. This CDR3 is built from 15 residues. Germline V lookup: CDR1 SGHTA, CDR2 FQGNSA. The chain's CDR3 is CASSLGGGGQETQYF. DNA of the CDR3: TGTGCCAGCAGCTTGGGGGGTGGCGGACAAGAGACCCAGTACTTC.

The V and J genes are TRBV5-1 and TRBJ2-5; D possibly corresponds to TRBD1 (6 bases). Germline loops: CDR1 SGHRS, CDR2 YFSETQ. Trimming stripped 0 bases from V and 5 bases from J, with 26 bases between. The CDR3 extends over 19 amino acids. CDR3 amino acids: CASSLAPTSGEMSWETQYF. CDR3 DNA sequence: TGCGCCAGCAGCTTGGCCCCAACATCAGGGGAAATGTCTTGGGAGACCCAGTACTTC. The full variable domain, in which reference TRBV5-1 and TRBJ2-5 provide the parts outside the CDR3, is KAGVTQTPRYLIKTRGQQVTLSCSPISGHRSVSWYQQTPGQGLQFLFEYFSETQRNKGNFPGRFSGRQFSNSRSEMNVSTLELGDSALYLCASSLAPTSGEMSWETQYFGPGTRLLVL.

The V call is TRBV7-3, the J call TRBJ1-4; D perhaps matches TRBD1 (5 bases). Germline CDR1 SGHTA, CDR2 FQGTGA. Trimming removed 5 bases from V and 7 bases from J, with 17 bases in between. The CDR3 has 15 residues. In nucleotides, the CDR3 is TGTGCCAGCAGCCTCGCGGGCGGGACTGGTGAAAAACTGTTTTTT. This gives the protein CASSLAGGTGEKLFF.

V is TRBV7-6 and J is TRBJ2-2; TRBD1 might be the D (6 bases). In germline, CDR1 is SGHVS, CDR2 FNYEAQ. With 5 bases removed from V and 0 bases from J, the gap between germline ends came to 13 bases. This CDR3 is built from 16 residues. The DNA for the CDR3 is TGTGCCAGCAGCCTAGTACAGGGAGCGAACACCGGGGAGCTGTTTTTT. Protein product: CASSLVQGANTGELFF.

The chain joins TRBV4-1 to TRBJ2-1; 8 nucleotides align to TRBD2. CDR3 length: 17 residues. Trimming took 1 base from V and 2 from J; bases not matched to a gene: 7. Germline values: CDR1 MGHRA, CDR2 YSYEKL. DNA of the CDR3: TGCGCCAGCAGCCAAGGTCGGCCGGGACTAGCCTACAATGAGCAGTTCTTC. Its protein product is CASSQGRPGLAYNEQFF.

V and J are TRBV7-6 and TRBJ2-5; D is unresolved. Trimming took off 6 bases at V and 5 bases at J, with 16 bases between the two ends. This CDR3 is built from 14 residues. Germline assignment: CDR1 SGHVS and CDR2 FNYEAQ. The CDR3 DNA is TGTGCCAGCAGGGTCGCCGGGTTTCAGGAGACCCAGTACTTC. Translated: CASRVAGFQETQYF.

This clone was seen just once. V is TRBV9 and J is TRBJ1-2, with 12 bases aligning to TRBD1. After removal of 2 bases from V and 3 bases from J, the junction contained 2 bases not matched to a gene. The CDR3 is 15 residues long. Germline V gives CDR1 SGDLS, CDR2 YYNGEE. This CDR3 is CASSVGTGGYYGYTF. DNA for the CDR3: TGTGCCAGCAGCGTCGGGACAGGGGGCTACTATGGCTACACCTTC.

The chain couples TRBV10-1 to TRBJ2-3, with 13 nucleotides matching TRBD2. Germline trimming cut 8 bases from V and 2 bases from J; bases unmatched to any gene: 4. CDR3 length equals 15 residues. Germline CDR1 WNHNN, CDR2 SYGVQD (reference sequence). CDR3 in DNA: TGCGCCAGCCGGACTAGCGGGAGAGTCACAGATACGCAGTATTTT. This translates into CASRTSGRVTDTQYF.

The chain is built from TRBV19 and TRBJ2-5, with a weak D call TRBD2 (6 bases). The CDR3 consists of 15 residues. V was pared by 2 bases and J by 3 bases, with 13 bases between. CDR1 and CDR2 (germline): LNHDA, SQIVND (reference sequence). CDR3 protein: CASSITGTGKETQYF. CDR3 nucleotide sequence: TGTGCCAGTAGTATAACCGGGACTGGGAAAGAGACCCAGTACTTC. The full variable domain, in which reference TRBV19 and TRBJ2-5 provide the parts outside the CDR3, is DGGITQSPKYLFRKEGQNVTLSCEQNLNHDAMYWYRQDPGQGLRLIYYSQIVNDFQKGDIAEGYSVSREKKESFPLTVTSAQKNPTAFYLCASSITGTGKETQYFGPGTRLLVL.

This chain connects TRBV19 to TRBJ1-2; 8 bases align to TRBD1. The CDR3 spans 15 residues. The ends lost 1 base at V and 4 bases at J; junction bases unmatched: 5. Germline V gives CDR1 LNHDA, CDR2 SQIVND (reference sequence). CDR3 nucleotides: TGTGCCAGTAGTATAGCCAGAGGACAGGGCTATGGCTACACCTTC. Amino acids: CASSIARGQGYGYTF.

J is TRBJ1-2 and V is TRBV11-2, with 7 bases fitting TRBD1. The CDR3 is 16 residues long. Germline CDR1 is SGHAT and CDR2 is FQNNGV. V lost 1 base to trimming and J lost 7 bases; unmatched junction nucleotides: 12. CDR3 DNA: TGTGCCAGCAGCTTAGGAGGGCCAGGGGGAAAAGGTGGCTACACCTTC. It is translated as CASSLGGPGGKGGYTF.

The chain combines TRBV6-5 with TRBJ2-1, with TRBD2 as a possible D gene (6 bases). V gave up 1 base and J gave up 6 bases, with 16 bases separating them. This CDR3 has 16 residues. Germline values: CDR1 MNHEY, CDR2 SVGAGI. DNA of the CDR3: TGTGCCAGCAGTTACTATGAGGGAGGCACCCTCAATGAGCAGTTCTTC. This sequence encodes CASSYYEGGTLNEQFF.

This chain connects TRBV2 to TRBJ1-1; 7 nucleotides align to TRBD1. The CDR3 contains 15 residues. Germline CDR1 SNHLY, CDR2 FYNNEI. V was pared by 2 bases and J by 0 bases, with 3 bases of the junction left unmatched. CDR3 residues: CASSESGQMNTEAFF. In DNA, the CDR3 is TGTGCCAGCAGTGAATCGGGACAGATGAACACTGAAGCTTTCTTT. The full variable domain, with the rest looked up from reference TRBV2 and TRBJ1-1, is EPEVTQTPSHQVTQMGQEVILRCVPISNHLYFYWYRQILGQKVEFLVSFYNNEISEKSEIFDDQFSVERPDGSNFTLKIRSTKLEDSAMYFCASSESGQMNTEAFFGQGTRLTVV.

The chain couples TRBV5-4 to TRBJ2-5; tentatively, D is TRBD2 (5 bases). The germline V and J ends were trimmed by 0 bases and 5 bases, with 14 bases remaining between them. The V gene's germline CDR1 is SGHNT and CDR2 YYREEE (reference sequence). The CDR3 has 15 amino acids. Here the CDR3 reads CASSLGRGAQETQYF. CDR3 nucleotides: TGTGCCAGCAGCTTGGGACGGGGAGCCCAGGAGACCCAGTACTTC.

This clone came up once. The chain uses TRBV5-1 and TRBJ2-7, with 16 bases that match TRBD2. Trimming at V came to 4 bases and at J to 4 bases, leaving 5 bases not matched to a gene. The CDR3 is 16 amino acids. Germline CDR1 is SGHRS and CDR2 is YFSETQ. CDR3 DNA sequence: TGCGCCAGCAGCAAGGGACTAGCGGGAGGGCCGTACGAGCAGTACTTC. Protein product: CASSKGLAGGPYEQYF. Combining the CDR3 with reference TRBV5-1 and TRBJ2-7 gives the whole variable domain KAGVTQTPRYLIKTRGQQVTLSCSPISGHRSVSWYQQTPGQGLQFLFEYFSETQRNKGNFPGRFSGRQFSNSRSEMNVSTLELGDSALYLCASSKGLAGGPYEQYFGPGTRLTVT.

The chain joins TRBV11-1 to TRBJ2-1, with 9 bases matching TRBD2. The CDR3 loop spans 17 amino acids. Germline CDR1 reads SGHAT; CDR2 reads FQDESV (reference sequence). J lost 7 bases, V lost 6 bases, and 16 bases had no gene match. The CDR3 protein is CASRRRTSANLLNEQFF. The CDR3 DNA reads as TGTGCCAGCAGGAGAAGGACTAGCGCTAACCTCCTGAATGAGCAGTTCTTC.

The chain recombines TRBV5-1 with TRBJ2-2; D possibly corresponds to TRBD1 (6 bases). From germline, CDR1 is SGHRS and CDR2 YFSETQ. This CDR3 spans 16 amino acids. The V and J ends lost 0 bases and 6 bases respectively, with 15 bases between them. Here the CDR3 DNA reads TGCGCCAGCAGCTTGGAGTCAGGGGAGTATGCCGGGGAGCTGTTTTTT. As protein: CASSLESGEYAGELFF.

The chain recombines TRBV6-5 with TRBJ1-1; 11 bases fit TRBD1. There are 15 residues in the CDR3. Germline V gene data show CDR1 as MNHEY and CDR2 as SVGAGI. The ends lost 6 bases at V and 5 bases at J; junction bases unmatched: 8. The CDR3 spells CASSRTGTGGTEAFF. In nucleotides, the CDR3 is TGTGCCAGCAGCCGAACCGGGACAGGGGGAACTGAAGCTTTCTTT.

The rearrangement joins TRBV18 to TRBJ2-7; 8 nucleotides match TRBD2. Germline CDR1 KGHSH, CDR2 LQKENI. Trimming at V came to 6 bases and at J to 4 bases, leaving 8 bases not matched to a gene. This CDR3 spans 14 amino acids. The CDR3 protein is CASSPGGPPYEQYF. The DNA of the CDR3 is TGTGCCAGCTCGCCGGGAGGGCCTCCATACGAGCAGTACTTC.

The rearrangement uses TRBV27 and TRBJ2-2, with D uncertain. V shed 3 bases and J shed 4 bases, with 6 bases lying between them. This CDR3 contains 13 residues. From germline, CDR1 is MNHEY and CDR2 SMNVEV (reference sequence). CDR3 sequence: CASSFEFTGELFF. For the CDR3, the DNA is TGTGCCAGCAGTTTTGAGTTCACCGGGGAGCTGTTTTTT.